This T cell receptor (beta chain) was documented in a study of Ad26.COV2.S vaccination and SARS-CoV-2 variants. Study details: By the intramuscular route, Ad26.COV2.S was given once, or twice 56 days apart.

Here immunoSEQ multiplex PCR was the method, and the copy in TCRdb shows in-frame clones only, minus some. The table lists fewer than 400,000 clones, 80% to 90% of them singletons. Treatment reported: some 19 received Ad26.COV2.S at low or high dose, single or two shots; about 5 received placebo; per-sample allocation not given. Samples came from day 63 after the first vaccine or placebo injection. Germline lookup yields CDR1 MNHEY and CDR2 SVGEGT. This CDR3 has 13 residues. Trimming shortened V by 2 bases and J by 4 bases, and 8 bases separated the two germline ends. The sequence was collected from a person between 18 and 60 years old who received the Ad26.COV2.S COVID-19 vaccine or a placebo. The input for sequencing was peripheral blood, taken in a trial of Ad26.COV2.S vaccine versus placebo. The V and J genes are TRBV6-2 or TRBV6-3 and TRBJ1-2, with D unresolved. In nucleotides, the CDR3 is TGTGCCAGCAGTTACGAGGATTCCTATGGCTACACCTTC. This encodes CASSYEDSYGYTF.